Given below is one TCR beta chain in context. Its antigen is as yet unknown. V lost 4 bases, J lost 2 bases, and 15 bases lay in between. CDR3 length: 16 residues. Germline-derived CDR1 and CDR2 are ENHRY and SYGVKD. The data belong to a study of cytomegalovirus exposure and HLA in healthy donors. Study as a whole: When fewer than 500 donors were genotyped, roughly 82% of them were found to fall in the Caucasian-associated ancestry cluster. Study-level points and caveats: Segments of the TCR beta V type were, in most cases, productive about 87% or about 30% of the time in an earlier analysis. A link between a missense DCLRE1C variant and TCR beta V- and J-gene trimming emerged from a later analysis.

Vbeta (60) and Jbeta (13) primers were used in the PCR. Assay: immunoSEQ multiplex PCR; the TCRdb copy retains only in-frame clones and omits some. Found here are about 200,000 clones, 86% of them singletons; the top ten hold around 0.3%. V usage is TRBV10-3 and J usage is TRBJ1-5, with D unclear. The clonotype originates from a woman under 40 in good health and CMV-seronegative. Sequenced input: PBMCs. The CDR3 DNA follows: TGTGCCATCAGTGTAGGCCCTGGTGGAGGCAATCAGCCCCAGCATTTT. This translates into CAISVGPGGGNQPQHF.